The clone carrying this TCR beta chain has just a few counts. These data originate in a study of blood T cell repertoires in COVID-19. The V segment lost 6 bases and the J segment 5 bases; nucleotides outside the gene matches: 7. Germline assignment: CDR1 MNHEY and CDR2 SVGAGI. This CDR3 region has 15 residues. A Seattle source enrolled patients during active infection and followed them longitudinally. In the original processing: Researchers report that nucleated cell counts were estimated from reference gene primer amplification. Profiled with immunoSEQ multiplex PCR; TCRdb holds only in-frame clones, not every one. V and J calls and clone size follow that table, whereas D and trimming were derived from the DNA. The sample holds about 180,000 clones, roughly 81% seen once.

The sample was peripheral blood. The gene calls are TRBV6-5 and TRBJ2-2, with TRBD1 identical over 9 bases. The TCR comes from a woman older than 75 with COVID-19, enrolled during active disease. CDR3 nucleotide sequence: TGTGCCAGCAGAACAGGGGGCGGGAGAACCGGGGAGCTGTTTTTT. Its protein is CASRTGGGRTGELFF.